This T cell receptor beta chain was found in a study of blood T cell repertoires in COVID-19 (dated by TCRdb to about 2020). Broadly, across the study: Collaborator samples came from the United States, Italy and Spain and covered acute and convalescent phases of COVID-19. Samples came from the ongoing ImmuneRACE study (first 160 participants) plus 1,254 subjects from 6 global collaborators. HLA class I and class II types, where available, came from metadata supplied by the sample provider rather than from assay-based typing. Sample metadata almost always included a de-identified subject ID, COVID-19 status, age in years and sex. The repertoires were released in a freely available public database intended as a resource for research on the immune response to SARS-CoV-2. The material from the prospective study consisted of cDNA or gDNA derived from T cells, B-cell-depleted T cells, or PBMCs. Deeply sampled blood TCRbeta repertoires from subjects exposed to, actively infected with, or recovered from COVID-19 were included in the dataset.

On this clone: Its antigen target is currently unknown. No base-level quality is on record; no much larger clone is a single base apart.

Summary of the overall study and its limitations: The quantity of clinical and demographic metadata differed by source and by participant and was supplied without curation.

V lost 6 bases and J lost 5 bases, and the count of bases not matched to a germline gene is 5. The CDR3, cysteine through phenylalanine, is 14 amino acids long. Only the CDR3 portion is preserved as DNA: 42 bases, with reading frame beginning at the first base. CDR1 MNHEY and CDR2 SVGAGI were looked up in the germline V gene. Each collaborating institution followed its own protocols to collect whole blood in K2EDTA tubes. Collaborator samples were shipped for TCRbeta analysis as frozen whole blood, isolated PBMCs, or DNA extracted from either sample type. TCRbeta CDR3 regions were amplified from genomic DNA by means of the immunoSEQ Assay, a bias-controlled multiplex PCR. The authors' analysis ran thus. The number of nucleated cells in each sample was estimated from the amplification of reference gene primers within the assay. To quantify the absolute abundance of each unique TCRbeta CDR3 rearrangement, sequence reads were collapsed and filtered. For each sample, productive Simpson clonality was calculated as the square root of Simpson's diversity index across productive rearrangements. In TCRdb, the immuneACCESS table is reduced to in-frame sequences with V and J assigned. These tables do not hold every clone; where another copy was compared, an unresolved V gene accounts for under half, and the others remain unexplained. Clone size and V and J calls were adopted from that table, with D and trimming inferred from the DNA. The sample table holds 48,000 or so clones, of which approximately 81% were seen once. The ten top clones hold over 4.5% of the sample.

The sequence was obtained from a woman aged 55-70 years with acute or convalescent COVID-19. In this chain, TRBV6-5 is recombined with TRBJ2-2; 8 central nucleotides agree with TRBD1. The specimen sequenced was peripheral blood. The CDR3 has the sequence CASRQGALTGELFF. The sequenced DNA: TGTGCCAGCAGGCAGGGGGCCCTAACCGGGGAGCTGTTTTTT.